These 4 T cell receptor beta chains share one sample of origin, sequenced in a study of blood T cell repertoires in COVID-19. Sequenced by immunoSEQ multiplex PCR; TCRdb stores in-frame clones only, minus some. This sample has roughly 50,000 clones, with 65% to 85% found just once. Material for sequencing was peripheral blood. The receptors come from a human donor with active or convalescent COVID-19. The donor label of this sample is uncertain.

V and J are TRBV29-1 and TRBJ1-1; TRBD1 might be the D (6 bases). In germline, CDR1 is SQVTM, CDR2 ANQGSEA. The CDR3 covers 14 residues. With 7 bases removed from V and 2 bases from J, the gap between germline ends came to 17 bases. CDR3 loop: CSAGSGVFNTEAFF. CDR3 DNA: TGCAGCGCGGGGTCAGGGGTGTTTAACACTGAAGCTTTCTTT.

V and J are TRBV28 and TRBJ2-7; TRBD1 matches at 9 bases. The V gene's germline CDR1 is MDHEN and CDR2 SYDVKM. The trim removed 10 bases at V and 3 bases at J, leaving 10 bases unmatched. This CDR3 comprises 14 residues. As DNA, the CDR3 is TGTGCCACAGAAACAGGGGGCAATAACTACGAGCAGTACTTC. Amino acids: CATETGGNNYEQYF.

The gene calls are TRBV7-7 and TRBJ2-5, with 8 nucleotides matching TRBD1. This CDR3 is 15 amino acids long. Germline-derived CDR1 and CDR2 are SSHAT and FNYEAQ (reference sequence). With 2 bases clipped from V and 0 bases from J, the junction kept 2 bases outside the gene matches. In DNA, the CDR3 is TGTGCCAGCAGCTTATACAGGGGGGACCAAGAGACCCAGTACTTC. Protein sequence: CASSLYRGDQETQYF.

By share, this clone counts as medium-sized (0.01 to 0.1%). The V gene is TRBV3-1 (or the pseudogene TRBV3-2), the J gene TRBJ2-7, with TRBD1 matching 8 bases. CDR1 LGHDT and CDR2 YNNKEL come from the germline V gene (reference sequence). CDR3 size: 12 residues. The V and J ends lost 4 bases and 9 bases, in that order; junction bases with no gene match: 5. The CDR3 DNA is TGTGCCAGCAGCCCGGACAGGGTTGGGCAGTACTTC. This encodes CASSPDRVGQYF.